These 19 T cell receptor beta chains were all obtained from the same sample, sequenced in a study of CXCR3-negative and CXCR3-positive naive CD8 T cells. The study made its TRB cDNA libraries by 5' RACE, adding UMI labels. One entry per CDR3 protein, without DNA, is what TCRdb gives after re-calling the 5' RACE reads. The listing records approximately 74,000 distinct CDR3 sequences. Sequencing was performed on naive CXCR3- CD8+ T cells from blood. Subset in this sample: CD45RO-CCR7+CD27+CD95- naive CD8+ T cells lacking CXCR3 (TNR3-). The receptors come from a human donor in good health. Some clones in this sample may be carry-over from other donors' samples.

The chain links TRBV15 to TRBJ2-7; TCRdb calls TRBD1, which cannot be checked without DNA. Germline-derived CDR1 and CDR2 are LNHNV and YYDKDF (reference sequence). This CDR3 is 14 amino acids long. This CDR3 is CATSPGQGADEQYF.

The chain has TRBV29-1 and TRBJ2-3; the D gene TCRdb calls, TRBD1, cannot be checked with no DNA. Germline V gene data show CDR1 as SQVTM and CDR2 as ANQGSEA. This CDR3 has 15 residues. The CDR3 is CSVERQGASTDTQYF.

This chain connects TRBV7-8 to TRBJ2-1; without DNA, the TCRdb call of TRBD2 cannot be checked. The CDR3 loop spans 17 amino acids. The V gene's germline CDR1 is SGHVS and CDR2 FQNEAQ. The CDR3 loop is CASTPYDAGVSYNEQFF.

V gene TRBV7-9 combines with J gene TRBJ2-4. This CDR3 spans 15 amino acids. CDR1 SEHNR and CDR2 FQNEAQ come from the germline V gene (reference sequence). CDR3 loop: CASSLSAEGRNIQYF.

This sequence joins TRBV7-6 and TRBJ2-7; checking the TCRdb D call of TRBD1 is not possible without DNA. Per germline, CDR1 SGHVS and CDR2 FNYEAQ. The CDR3 extends over 17 amino acids. The CDR3 sequence: CASSLALGRGGLNEQYF.

V gene TRBV5-1 combines with J gene TRBJ2-1. The CDR3 sequence is 13 residues long. The germline CDR1 and CDR2 sequences are SGHRS and YFSETQ. The CDR3 sequence is CASSLTRTDEQFF.

This chain joins TRBV28 and TRBJ1-5; TCRdb returns TRBD1, unconfirmable since there is no DNA. Looked up from germline, CDR1 is MDHEN and CDR2 is SYDVKM. This CDR3 is 12 amino acids long. The CDR3: CASSLGPQPQHF.

The chain joins TRBV12-3 or TRBV12-4 to TRBJ2-1; as DNA is missing, the TRBD2 call by TCRdb cannot be tested. This CDR3 contains 14 residues. CDR3: CASSAGGLYNEQFF.

The chain is built from TRBV29-1 and TRBJ2-7. The germline CDR1 and CDR2 sequences are SQVTM and ANQGSEA. The CDR3 runs to 15 residues. CDR3 in amino acids: CSVEVRQGVTYEQYF.

The genes are TRBV29-1 and TRBJ2-7. The germline V gene encodes CDR1 SQVTM and CDR2 ANQGSEA. This CDR3 has 11 amino acids. The CDR3 reads CSVESSYEQYF.

The J gene is TRBJ2-1, the V gene TRBV7-2; TCRdb reports TRBD2, a call that lacks DNA to check it against. The CDR3 runs 14 residues. The germline V gene has CDR1 SGHTA and CDR2 FQGNSA. CDR3 protein: CASSGTSGDNEQFF.

The gene calls are TRBV28 and TRBJ2-1; TCRdb reports TRBD2, a call that lacks DNA to check it against. This CDR3 spans 14 amino acids. Germline-derived CDR1 and CDR2 are MDHEN and SYDVKM. The CDR3 sequence: CASSAASLYNEQFF.

CDR3 protein: CASSQVGYEQYF. The chain employs TRBV4-2 and TRBJ2-7. Germline lookup yields CDR1 LGHNA and CDR2 YNFKEQ. CDR3 length: 12 residues.

The rearrangement joins TRBV6-5 to TRBJ2-7; the TRBD1 assignment by TCRdb is unverifiable without DNA. This CDR3 comprises 14 residues. Germline CDR1 and CDR2: MNHEY and SVGAGI. CDR3 sequence reads: CASSYQQGYHEQYF.

This chain uses TRBV6-5 with TRBJ2-1; TCRdb outputs TRBD1, but without DNA this stays unchecked. This CDR3 spans 15 amino acids. Germline CDR1 reads MNHEY; CDR2 reads SVGAGI. CDR3 sequence reads: CASSYSSTGVDEQFF.

The rearrangement uses TRBV20-1 and TRBJ2-1; the TCRdb D gene call, TRBD1, has no DNA to confirm it. In germline, CDR1 is DFQATT, CDR2 SNEGSKA (reference sequence). The CDR3 consists of 19 residues. The CDR3 spells CSAGPGTGRGGDYYNEQFF.

The chain employs TRBV6-5 and TRBJ2-3; there is no DNA to check the TCRdb D call of TRBD1. Germline V gene lookup returns CDR1 MNHEY and CDR2 SVGAGI. The CDR3 runs to 13 residues. CDR3 in amino acids: CASSYGGTDTQYF.

V usage is TRBV12-3 or TRBV12-4 and J usage is TRBJ1-2. CDR3 length equals 12 residues. The CDR3: CASSPASYGYTF.

The CDR3 sequence: CASSLYSGALTGELFF. This chain uses TRBV14 with TRBJ2-2; TCRdb's assignment of TRBD2 cannot be checked, as there is no DNA. The CDR3 extends over 16 amino acids. Germline V gene sequence: CDR1 SGHDN, CDR2 FVKESK. The variable domain in full, with the rest retrieved from reference TRBV14 and TRBJ2-2, is EAGVTQFPSHSVIEKGQTVTLRCDPISGHDNLYWYRRVMGKEIKFLLHFVKESKQDESGMPNNRFLAERTGGTYSTLKVQPAELEDSGVYFCASSLYSGALTGELFFGEGSRLTVL.